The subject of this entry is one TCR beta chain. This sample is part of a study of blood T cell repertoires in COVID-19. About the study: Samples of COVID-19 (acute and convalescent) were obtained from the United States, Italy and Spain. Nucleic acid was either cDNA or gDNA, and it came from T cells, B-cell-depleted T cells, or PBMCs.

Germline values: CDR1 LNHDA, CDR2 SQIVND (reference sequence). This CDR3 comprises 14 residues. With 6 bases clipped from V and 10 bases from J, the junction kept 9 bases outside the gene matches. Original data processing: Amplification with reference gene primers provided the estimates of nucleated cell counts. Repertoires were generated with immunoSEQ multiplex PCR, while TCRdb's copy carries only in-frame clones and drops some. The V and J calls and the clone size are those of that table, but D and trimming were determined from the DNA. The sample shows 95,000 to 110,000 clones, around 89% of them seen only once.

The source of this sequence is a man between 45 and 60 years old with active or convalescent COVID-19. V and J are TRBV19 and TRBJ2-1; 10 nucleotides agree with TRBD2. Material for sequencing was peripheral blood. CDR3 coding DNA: TGTGCCAGTAGCTGGCTAGCGGGAGTAGAGGAGCAGTTCTTC. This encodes CASSWLAGVEEQFF.